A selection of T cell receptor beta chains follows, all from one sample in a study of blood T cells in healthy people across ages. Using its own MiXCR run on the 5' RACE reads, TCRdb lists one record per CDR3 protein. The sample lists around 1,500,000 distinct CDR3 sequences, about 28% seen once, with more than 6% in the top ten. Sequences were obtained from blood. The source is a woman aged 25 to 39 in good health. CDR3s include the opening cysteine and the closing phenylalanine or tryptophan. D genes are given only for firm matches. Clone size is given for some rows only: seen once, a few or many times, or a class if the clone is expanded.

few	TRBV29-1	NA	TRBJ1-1	CSVEIKQRQDMNTEAFF	TGCAGCGTTGAAATTAAGCAACGACAGGACATGAACACTGAAGCTTTCTTT
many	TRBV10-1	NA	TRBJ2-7	CASSELGVAGVEQYF	TGCGCCAGCAGTGAGTTAGGGGTAGCTGGAGTCGAGCAGTACTTC
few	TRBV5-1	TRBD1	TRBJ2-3	CASSLSGQEADTQYF	TGCGCCAGCAGCTTGTCGGGACAGGAAGCAGATACGCAGTATTTT
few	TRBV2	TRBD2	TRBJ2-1	CASSGRSGRNGEQFF	TGTGCCAGCAGTGGGAGGAGCGGGAGAAACGGTGAGCAGTTCTTC
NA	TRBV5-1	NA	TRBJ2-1	CASSLERTYNEQFF	TGCGCCAGCAGCTTGGAAAGGACCTACAATGAGCAGTTCTTC
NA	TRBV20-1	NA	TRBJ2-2	CSARDGRRGGELFF	TGCAGTGCTAGAGATGGGCGAAGGGGCGGGGAGCTGTTTTTT
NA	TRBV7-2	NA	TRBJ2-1	CASSPDLITDEQFF	TGTGCCAGCAGCCCCGACTTAATAACGGATGAGCAGTTCTTC
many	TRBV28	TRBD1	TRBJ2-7	CASRATGIHEQYF	TGTGCCAGCAGAGCGACAGGGATCCACGAGCAGTACTTC
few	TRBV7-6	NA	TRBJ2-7	CASSLNAGSGYEQYF	TGTGCCAGCAGCTTAAATGCAGGATCGGGCTACGAGCAGTACTTC
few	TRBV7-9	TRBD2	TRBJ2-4	CASSDRTSGRNIQYF	TGTGCCAGCAGCGACCGGACTAGCGGGAGGAACATTCAGTACTTC
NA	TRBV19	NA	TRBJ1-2	CASSIRTELNYGYTF	TGTGCCAGTAGTATCCGGACGGAACTTAACTATGGCTACACCTTC
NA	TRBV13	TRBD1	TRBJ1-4	CASSFGRGREKRFF	TGTGCCAGCAGCTTCGGCAGGGGGCGCGAAAAACGGTTTTTT
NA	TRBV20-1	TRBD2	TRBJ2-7	CSATLAGYSYEQYF	TGCAGTGCTACCCTAGCGGGGTACTCCTACGAGCAGTACTTC
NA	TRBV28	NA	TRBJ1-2	CALGDLDGYTF	TGTGCTTTGGGAGACCTCGATGGCTACACCTTC
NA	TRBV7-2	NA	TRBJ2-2	CASSLEMNTEELFF	TGTGCCAGCAGCTTAGAAATGAACACCGAGGAGCTGTTTTTT
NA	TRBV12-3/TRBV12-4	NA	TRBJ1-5	CASSFLLNNQPRHF	TGTGCCAGCAGTTTCCTTCTAAACAATCAGCCCCGGCATTTT
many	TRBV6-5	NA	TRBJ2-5	CASSRGARETQYF	TGTGCCAGCAGTCGGGGGGCCAGGGAGACCCAGTACTTC
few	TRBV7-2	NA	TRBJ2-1	CASSAKTGFASGYYNEQFF	TGTGCCAGCAGCGCAAAAACAGGGTTCGCTAGCGGTTACTACAATGAGCAGTTCTTC
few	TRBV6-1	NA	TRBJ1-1	CASSGDSTDTEAFF	TGTGCCAGCAGTGGAGACTCTACGGACACTGAAGCTTTCTTT
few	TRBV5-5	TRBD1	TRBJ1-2	CASNPALQGPIYGYTF	TGTGCCAGCAACCCCGCCCTACAGGGGCCCATCTATGGCTACACCTTC
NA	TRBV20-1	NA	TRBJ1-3	CSTHQRGVHTIYF	TGCAGTACACATCAAAGGGGGGTACACACCATATATTTT
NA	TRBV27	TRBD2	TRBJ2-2	CASSTPGGIDAGELFF	TGTGCCAGCAGTACCCCCGGGGGGATAGACGCCGGGGAGCTGTTTTTT
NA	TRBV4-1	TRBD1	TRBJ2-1	CASSQWTGINEQFF	TGCGCCAGCAGCCAATGGACAGGGATTAATGAGCAGTTCTTC
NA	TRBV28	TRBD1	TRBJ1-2	CASSWGTAGYTF	TGTGCCAGCAGTTGGGGGACAGCTGGCTACACCTTC
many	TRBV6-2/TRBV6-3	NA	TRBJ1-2	CASSGVNYGYTF	TGTGCCAGCAGTGGTGTTAACTATGGCTACACCTTC
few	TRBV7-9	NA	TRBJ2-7	CASSSTRHEQYF	TGTGCCAGCAGCTCAACCAGGCACGAGCAGTACTTC
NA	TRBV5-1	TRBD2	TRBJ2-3	CASSLVSGGAEDTQYF	TGCGCCAGCAGCTTGGTCAGCGGGGGGGCCGAGGATACGCAGTATTTT
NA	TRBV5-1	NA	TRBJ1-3	CASSRGPAPGNTIYF	TGCGCCAGCAGCCGCGGACCCGCCCCAGGAAACACCATATATTTT
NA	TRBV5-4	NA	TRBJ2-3	CASRWDTDTQCF	TGTGCCAGCAGGTGGGACACGGATACGCAGTGTTTT
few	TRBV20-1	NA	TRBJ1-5	CSATPTADQPQHF	TGCAGTGCTACACCGACAGCTGATCAGCCCCAGCATTTT
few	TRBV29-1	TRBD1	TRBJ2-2	CSVRGQANTGELFF	TGCAGCGTTAGGGGGCAGGCGAACACCGGGGAGCTGTTTTTT
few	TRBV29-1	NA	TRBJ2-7	CSGQPGPAYEQYF	TGCAGCGGTCAGCCTGGTCCAGCCTACGAGCAGTACTTC
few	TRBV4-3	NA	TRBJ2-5	CASSQEYGRETQYF	TGCGCCAGCAGCCAAGAGTACGGAAGAGAGACCCAGTACTTC
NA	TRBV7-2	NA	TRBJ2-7	CASSVGPNGVRSYEQYF	TGTGCCAGCAGCGTCGGTCCGAACGGGGTCCGCTCCTACGAGCAGTACTTC
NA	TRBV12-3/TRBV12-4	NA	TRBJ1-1	CASSPWQGSSNTEAFF	TGTGCCAGCAGCCCCTGGCAGGGGTCTTCGAACACTGAAGCTTTCTTT
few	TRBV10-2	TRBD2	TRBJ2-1	CASSELAGGQSLFF	TGCGCCAGCAGTGAACTAGCGGGGGGCCAGAGCTTGTTCTTC
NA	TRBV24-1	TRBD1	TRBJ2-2	CATSEQGSGELFF	TGTGCCACCAGTGAACAGGGGTCGGGGGAGCTGTTTTTT
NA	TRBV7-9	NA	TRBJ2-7	CASSSDPKNYEQYF	TGTGCCAGCAGCTCAGACCCAAAGAACTACGAGCAGTACTTC
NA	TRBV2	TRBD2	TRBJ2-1	CASSEASGGAWEQFF	TGTGCCAGCAGTGAGGCCAGCGGGGGTGCATGGGAGCAGTTCTTC
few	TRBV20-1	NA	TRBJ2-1	CSAGGGRGDINEQFF	TGCAGTGCTGGTGGAGGGCGGGGAGATATCAATGAGCAGTTCTTC
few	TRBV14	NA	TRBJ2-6	CASSLQHGANVLTF	TGTGCCAGCAGTCTACAACATGGGGCCAACGTCCTGACTTTC
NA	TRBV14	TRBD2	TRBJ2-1	CASSQDTLAGSYEQFF	TGTGCCAGCAGCCAAGATACGCTAGCGGGGTCCTACGAGCAGTTCTTC
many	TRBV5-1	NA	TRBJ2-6	CASSVGRGAGANVLTF	TGCGCCAGCAGCGTGGGTAGAGGAGCTGGGGCCAACGTCCTGACTTTC
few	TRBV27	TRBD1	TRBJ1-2	CASSLERGLNYGYTF	TGTGCCAGCAGTTTGGAGAGGGGGCTTAACTATGGCTACACCTTC
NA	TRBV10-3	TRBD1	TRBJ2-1	CAISEPGQGSHEQFF	TGTGCCATCAGTGAGCCTGGACAGGGGTCCCATGAGCAGTTCTTC
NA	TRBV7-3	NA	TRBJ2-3	CVSTPTSRDTQYF	TGTGTCAGCACCCCTACTTCCAGAGATACGCAGTATTTT
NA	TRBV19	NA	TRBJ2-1	CASREAFGNEQFF	TGTGCCAGTAGGGAGGCCTTTGGCAATGAGCAGTTCTTC
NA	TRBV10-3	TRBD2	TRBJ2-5	CAISESGRVQETQYF	TGTGCCATCAGTGAAAGCGGGAGAGTCCAAGAGACCCAGTACTTC
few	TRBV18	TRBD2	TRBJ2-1	CASSETSRYDEQFF	TGTGCCAGCTCCGAGACTAGCCGTTACGATGAGCAGTTCTTC
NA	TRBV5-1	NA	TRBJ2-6	CASSLSGEVGGVPGANVLTF	TGCGCCAGCAGCTTGTCCGGAGAGGTCGGGGGCGTTCCTGGGGCCAACGTCCTGACTTTC
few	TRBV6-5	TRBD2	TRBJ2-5	CASNPSGRVETQYF	TGTGCCAGCAATCCTAGCGGGAGGGTCGAGACCCAGTACTTC
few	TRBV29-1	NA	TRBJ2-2	CSVEDQVETHTGELFF	TGCAGCGTTGAAGATCAGGTGGAGACTCACACCGGGGAGCTGTTTTTT
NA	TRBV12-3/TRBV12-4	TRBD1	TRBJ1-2	CASSLTGGLGGYTF	TGTGCCAGCAGTTTGACAGGGGGCCTGGGTGGCTACACCTTC